This passage covers 13 T cell receptor beta chains from one sample sequenced in a study of shared clonotypes between healthy human individuals. CD45RO-negative, CCR7-selected cells formed the naive CD8 fraction, which excluded terminally differentiated effector memory CD45RA+ cells. Produced via immunoSEQ multiplex PCR; TCRdb's table is partial and in-frame only. There are about 1.9 million clones in the sample; roughly 95% occur only once, and approximately 1.7% lies in the top ten. Sequences were obtained from naive CD8+ T cells from PBMCs. The receptor set was obtained from a man between 18 and 35 years old in good health. Some clones in this sample may be carry-over from other donors' samples.

The gene calls are TRBV9 and TRBJ2-7; D not certain. The CDR3 is made up of 17 amino acids. The ends were cut back, 4 bases at V and 3 bases at J, with 23 bases in the middle. Germline V gives CDR1 SGDLS, CDR2 YYNGEE. The CDR3: CASSPYGIRDIGYEQYF. The CDR3 nucleotides read TGTGCCAGCAGCCCGTATGGTATTAGGGATATAGGCTACGAGCAGTACTTC. Filled out from reference TRBV9 and TRBJ2-7, the complete variable domain reads DSGVTQTPKHLITATGQRVTLRCSPRSGDLSVYWYQQSLDQGLQFLIQYYNGEERAKGNILERFSAQQFPDLHSELNLSSLELGDSALYFCASSPYGIRDIGYEQYFGPGTRLTVT.

V and J are TRBV4-2 and TRBJ2-5; D is perhaps TRBD2 (6 bases). Germline V CDR1 and CDR2: LGHNA, YNFKEQ. This CDR3 is built from 16 residues. V was trimmed by 0 bases and J by 3 bases, leaving 14 bases between them. This CDR3 reads CASSQDWVAEEETQYF. CDR3 in DNA: TGTGCCAGCAGCCAAGATTGGGTAGCGGAAGAAGAGACCCAGTACTTC.

The rearrangement links TRBV5-6 to TRBJ2-7; 7 bases are shared with TRBD2. This CDR3 contains 13 residues. The J segment lost 6 bases and the V segment lost 4 bases, leaving 7 bases of the junction unmatched. Germline V gene data show CDR1 as SGHDT and CDR2 as YYEEEE. In nucleotides, the CDR3 is TGTGCCAGCAGCCTCCGTCGCGGGGGCGAGCAGTACTTC. The encoded protein is CASSLRRGGEQYF.

The chain has TRBV9 and TRBJ2-7; D unclear. Trimming took 1 base from V and 6 from J, leaving 17 bases between them. The CDR3 contains 15 residues. Per germline, CDR1 SGDLS and CDR2 YYNGEE. CDR3 sequence (DNA): TGTGCCAGCAGCGTAAGCCTGGGCTCCGGCGTCGAGCAGTACTTC. Residues: CASSVSLGSGVEQYF. Drawing the rest from reference TRBV9 and TRBJ2-7, the complete variable domain is DSGVTQTPKHLITATGQRVTLRCSPRSGDLSVYWYQQSLDQGLQFLIQYYNGEERAKGNILERFSAQQFPDLHSELNLSSLELGDSALYFCASSVSLGSGVEQYFGPGTRLTVT.

The chain uses TRBV6-1 and TRBJ1-5; D remains unclear. The length of the CDR3 is 16 residues. The germline V gene has CDR1 MNHNS and CDR2 SASEGT. V was pared by 1 base and J by 0 bases, with 10 bases between. The CDR3 nucleotides read TGTGCCAGCAGTGAAGGGTTCCTCTATAGCAATCAGCCCCAGCATTTT. It is translated as CASSEGFLYSNQPQHF.

The V gene is TRBV12-5, the J gene TRBJ1-2; 7 positions agree with TRBD1. Unmatched junction bases numbered 8, after V lost 8 bases and J lost 2 bases. Germline CDR1 and CDR2: LGHNT and FRNRAP. This CDR3 region has 14 residues. The chain's CDR3 is CASQLWGQNYGYTF. The CDR3 region has the DNA TGTGCTAGTCAGTTATGGGGACAGAACTATGGCTACACCTTC. The whole variable domain, filled in from reference TRBV12-5 and TRBJ1-2, reads DARVTQTPRHKVTEMGQEVTMRCQPILGHNTVFWYRQTMMQGLELLAYFRNRAPLDDSGMPKDRFSAEMPDATLATLKIQPSEPRDSAVYFCASQLWGQNYGYTFGSGTRLTVV.

The chain's CDR3 is CASSPRLLGQGTVEQYF. CDR3 nucleotides: TGCGCCAGCAGCCCCCGCTTATTGGGACAGGGTACCGTCGAGCAGTACTTC. J is TRBJ2-7 and V is TRBV5-1; 9 nucleotides line up with TRBD1. This CDR3 contains 17 residues. Per the germline V gene, CDR1 is SGHRS and CDR2 is YFSETQ. Germline trimming cut 4 bases from V and 6 bases from J; bases unmatched to any gene: 17. Combining the CDR3 with reference TRBV5-1 and TRBJ2-7 gives the whole variable domain KAGVTQTPRYLIKTRGQQVTLSCSPISGHRSVSWYQQTPGQGLQFLFEYFSETQRNKGNFPGRFSGRQFSNSRSEMNVSTLELGDSALYLCASSPRLLGQGTVEQYFGPGTRLTVT.

This chain connects TRBV7-9 to TRBJ2-7; possibly TRBD1 for D (6 bases). Trimming cost V 4 bases and J 1 base, with 8 bases left between them. This CDR3 spans 13 amino acids. Germline V gives CDR1 SEHNR, CDR2 FQNEAQ (reference sequence). CDR3 in amino acids: CASSWDNSYEQYF. For the CDR3, the DNA is TGTGCCAGCAGCTGGGACAATTCCTACGAGCAGTACTTC. Full variable domain (outside the CDR3, taken from reference TRBV7-9 and TRBJ2-7): DTGVSQNPRHKITKRGQNVTFRCDPISEHNRLYWYRQTLGQGPEFLTYFQNEAQLEKSRLLSDRFSAERPKGSFSTLEIQRTEQGDSAMYLCASSWDNSYEQYFGPGTRLTVT.

The rearrangement joins TRBV6-6 to TRBJ2-5; the match to TRBD1 covers 7 bases. Germline CDR1 MNHNY, CDR2 SVGAGI (reference sequence). There are 14 residues in the CDR3. Trimming removed 6 bases from V and 5 bases from J; junction bases left unmatched: 9. The CDR3 loop reads CASRVKGAGETQYF. CDR3 sequence (DNA): TGTGCCAGCAGGGTTAAGGGGGCTGGGGAGACCCAGTACTTC.

This sequence joins TRBV13 and TRBJ1-4; 9 positions agree with TRBD1. Trimming cost V 5 bases and J 7 bases; bases outside gene matches: 8. The CDR3 covers 15 residues. From germline, CDR1 is PRHDT and CDR2 FYEKMQ (reference sequence). CDR3 coding DNA: TGTGCCAGCAGCATTACAGGGGGCGGTGGTGAAAAACTGTTTTTT. Its protein product is CASSITGGGGEKLFF.

A single count supports this clone. Other DNA sequences from this sample encode an identical CDR3 as well. The J gene is TRBJ2-7, the V gene TRBV5-4, with D hard to call. Germline CDR1 and CDR2: SGHNT and YYREEE (reference sequence). V lost 2 bases to trimming and J lost 6 bases, with 9 bases between them. The CDR3 runs 12 residues. The CDR3 DNA reads as TGTGCCAGCAGCTTTGGGTCGTCCGAGCAGTACTTC. Translation gives CASSFGSSEQYF.

This chain links TRBV7-9 with TRBJ2-1; no firm D call. V was pared by 5 bases and J by 5 bases, with 16 bases between. The CDR3 has 15 residues. Germline lookup yields CDR1 SEHNR and CDR2 FQNEAQ (reference sequence). This CDR3 is CASSPTVVSNNEQFF. In DNA form, the CDR3 reads TGTGCCAGCAGCCCCACGGTCGTTTCCAACAATGAGCAGTTCTTC.

V usage is TRBV19 and J usage is TRBJ2-4; D is possibly TRBD1 (5 bases). The germline gives CDR1 LNHDA, CDR2 SQIVND (reference sequence). CDR3 length: 16 residues. V was clipped by 9 bases and J by 4 bases, with 22 bases between them. The CDR3 DNA is TGTGCCAGCAACCTCGGACACGATCAACTGAAAAACATTCAGTACTTC. Translation: CASNLGHDQLKNIQYF.